This T cell receptor (beta chain) was obtained from a study of blood T cell repertoires in COVID-19. The CDR3 contains 13 residues. V was clipped by 3 bases and J by 5 bases, with 10 bases between them. Some clones are missing from TCRdb's copy, which holds only in-frame ones; the method was immunoSEQ multiplex PCR. The table shows fewer than 300,000 clones, with nearly 90% occurring only once. The chain combines TRBV12-3 or TRBV12-4 with TRBJ2-5; possible D gene TRBD1, 6 bases. The sequence was obtained from a woman under 40 with acute or convalescent COVID-19. Sample: peripheral blood. In nucleotides, the CDR3 is TGTGCCAGCAGTTTCCCAGGGGCCGAGACCCAGTACTTC. This gives the protein CASSFPGAETQYF.